This T cell receptor (beta chain) derives from a study of Ad26.COV2.S vaccination and SARS-CoV-2 variants. Notes on the study in general: Total T cell responses, in the TCR breadth and depth analyses, may have been underestimated.

Measured with immunoSEQ multiplex PCR; TCRdb has only the in-frame clones, and not every one. The sample has roughly 500,000 clones; around 85% are singletons. A single count supports this clone. What it recognizes is unknown. The V and J ends lost 0 bases and 9 bases respectively, with 9 bases between them. The germline V gene encodes CDR1 LGHDT and CDR2 YNNKEL (reference sequence). This CDR3 is built from 13 residues. The treatment here: about 20 received Ad26.COV2.S at low or high dose, single or two shots; five or six received placebo; per-sample allocation not given. Repertoires come from day 63 after the first vaccine or placebo injection. The individual, an adult aged 18-55 years, was a donor in Boston. The shot given was an Ad26 vector that makes Wuhan-strain SARS-CoV-2 spike.

The source is a person aged 18-60 years who received the Ad26.COV2.S COVID-19 vaccine or a placebo. The starting material was peripheral blood, obtained in a trial of Ad26.COV2.S vaccine versus placebo. This sequence joins TRBV3-1 (or the pseudogene TRBV3-2) and TRBJ2-1; D remains ambiguous. The CDR3 nucleotides read TGTGCCAGCAGCCAAGATCTAAAGGGTGAGCAGTTCTTC. Translated: CASSQDLKGEQFF.